This T cell receptor (beta chain) was identified in a study of cytomegalovirus exposure and HLA in healthy donors. PCR was performed using 60 Vbeta and 13 Jbeta primers. Profiled with immunoSEQ multiplex PCR; TCRdb holds only in-frame clones, not every one. The sample has 150,000 to 200,000 clones; approximately 80% are singletons. The CDR3 sequence is 14 residues long. Trimming cost V 1 base and J 1 base; bases outside gene matches: 0. Germline CDR1 and CDR2: SGHAT and FQNNGV. This clone was counted once. Sample: PBMCs. This sequence originates from a girl under 18 in good health and CMV-seropositive. The V call is TRBV11-2, the J call TRBJ1-1; 7 bases match TRBD1. CDR3 bases: TGTGCCAGCAGCTTAGGGGACAGGAACACTGAAGCTTTCTTT. Translation: CASSLGDRNTEAFF.